This T cell receptor (beta chain) was profiled in a study of cytomegalovirus exposure and HLA in healthy donors. PCR primers comprised 60 Vbeta and 13 Jbeta primers. Per the authors' pipeline: Approximately 11 million of 75 million to 85 million unique TCR beta chains were shared, per a later count. Generated by immunoSEQ multiplex PCR, the TCRdb table keeps only in-frame clones and is missing some. Clone size and V and J calls were adopted from that table, with D and trimming inferred from the DNA. The table shows roughly 120,000 clones, with approximately 9.4% occurring only once. V was clipped by 4 bases and J by 0 bases, with 10 bases between them. CDR3 size: 14 residues. Germline V gene lookup returns CDR1 KGHSH and CDR2 LQKENI.

This sequence was found in a man aged 25-45 years in good health and CMV-seronegative. The chain combines TRBV18 with TRBJ2-7, with a possible D match to TRBD1 (5 bases). The sequencing input was PBMCs. CDR3 nucleotide sequence: TGTGCCAGCTCACAACAGGAGTACTCCTACGAGCAGTACTTC. Translating it yields CASSQQEYSYEQYF. Variable domain in full (rest from reference TRBV18 and TRBJ2-7): NAGVMQNPRHLVRRRGQEARLRCSPMKGHSHVYWYRQLPEEGLKFMVYLQKENIIDESGMPKERFSAEFPKEGPSILRIQQVVRGDSAAYFCASSQQEYSYEQYFGPGTRLTVT.